Each of the 8 T cell receptor beta chains below was sequenced from the same sample in a study of T cells in Graves' hyperthyroidism and ophthalmopathy. Researchers took RNA transcripts and amplified the TCR beta CDR3 regions from them. The HTBI set primed first-round TCR CDR3 RT-PCR. In TCRdb, the multiplex PCR reads were re-called with MiXCR into one record per CDR3 protein. Of fewer than 500,000 distinct CDR3 sequences detected, 13% to 15% appear once; the ten largest clones hold less than 20%. Sequenced: blood. These receptors all come from a woman in her 30s with Graves' ophthalmopathy.

This clonotype was recorded at least ten times. This rearrangement joins TRBV9 to TRBJ1-2; weak D call: TRBD1 (6 bases). The CDR3 consists of 14 residues. V lost 0 bases, J lost 4 bases, and 10 bases lay in between. Germline V lookup: CDR1 SGDLS, CDR2 YYNGEE. For the CDR3, the DNA is TGTGCCAGCAGCGTAGGAGGGGGGACCTATGGCTACACCTTC. It specifies CASSVGGGTYGYTF.

This chain connects TRBV24-1 to TRBJ1-4; D gene uncertain. The germline V gene encodes CDR1 KGHDR and CDR2 SFDVKD. V was shortened by 4 bases and J by 7 bases, with 15 bases between the two germline ends. The CDR3 runs 15 residues. Written as DNA, the CDR3 is TGTGCCACCAGTGACCCAACAAGCGCCTTTGAAAAACTGTTTTTT. Encoded protein: CATSDPTSAFEKLFF.

This clonotype was seen ten or more times. The rearrangement joins TRBV5-5 to TRBJ1-3, with a possible D match to TRBD1 (5 bases). Between the trimmed V and J ends, which lost 4 bases and 0 bases, there was a span of 11 bases. This CDR3 has 15 amino acids. Germline V gives CDR1 SGHKS, CDR2 YYEKEE (reference sequence). CDR3 nucleotides: TGTGCCAGCAGCCTGGGACCGATCTCTGGAAACACCATATATTTT. It is translated as CASSLGPISGNTIYF.

This clonotype was seen repeatedly, ten times or more. The gene calls are TRBV28 and TRBJ1-3; TRBD1 might be the D (5 bases). CDR1 is MDHEN and CDR2 is SYDVKM in the germline V gene. The CDR3 covers 13 residues. Deletions cut 8 bases from V and 0 bases from J, with 8 bases between. CDR3 bases: TGTGCCAGCGGGGCAGGCTCTGGAAACACCATATATTTT. Its protein product is CASGAGSGNTIYF.

The chain recombines TRBV7-8 with TRBJ2-1, with no clear D. V lost 3 bases to trimming and J lost 10 bases, with 7 bases between them. CDR1 is SGHVS and CDR2 is FQNEAQ in the germline V gene. The CDR3 length is 11 residues. CDR3 nucleotides: TGTGCCAGCAGCTTCGCTGAAGAGCAGTTCTTC. Amino acid sequence: CASSFAEEQFF.

This clonotype appeared many times. The V call is TRBV4-2, the J call TRBJ2-5; TRBD2 matches 10 bases. The CDR3 spans 15 residues. Germline CDR1 reads LGHNA; CDR2 reads YNFKEQ. Unmatched junction bases numbered 2, after V lost 1 base and J lost 3 bases. The CDR3 sequence is CASSQGTSGKETQYF. The CDR3 DNA follows: TGTGCCAGCAGCCAAGGGACTAGCGGAAAAGAGACCCAGTACTTC.

Many counts were recorded for this clonotype. V usage is TRBV7-2 and J usage is TRBJ2-2; D may be TRBD1 (6 bases). Germline V lookup: CDR1 SGHTA, CDR2 FQGNSA. The V gene lost 5 bases and the J gene lost 2 bases, with 12 bases spanning the gap. The CDR3 is made up of 15 amino acids. The CDR3 coding sequence is TGTGCCAGCAGCCCTGACGGGACAAACACCGGGGAGCTGTTTTTT. Translated, it gives CASSPDGTNTGELFF.

With respect to this clonotype: A single base separates this from a much larger clone, so it may be a read error. The chain carries TRBV10-1 and TRBJ2-2, with D maybe TRBD2 (5 bases). The CDR3 consists of 14 residues. Germline-derived CDR1 and CDR2 are WNHNN and SYGVQD (reference sequence). CDR3 protein: CASSGLTSFGELLF. In DNA form, the CDR3 reads TGCGCCAGCAGTGGGCTTACTTCATTCGGGGAGCTGCTTTTT.